A selection of T cell receptor beta chains follows, all from one sample in a study of T cell responses to AZD1222 COVID-19 vaccine. The method was immunoSEQ multiplex PCR; TCRdb's version includes in-frame clones alone and lacks a portion of them. The data show 100,000 or so clones, approximately 90% seen once. The sequencing used peripheral blood, collected on day 0 of AZD1222 vaccination. These receptors all stem from an adult in good health. Both conserved end residues are trimmed from each CDR3.

V gene: TRBV5-4
CDR3 length: 12
J gene: TRBJ1-2
CDR3 protein: ASSQGKANYGYT

V gene: TRBV7-2
CDR3 length: 12
J gene: TRBJ1-6
CDR3 protein: ASSSQGADSPLH

V gene: TRBV5-6
CDR3 length: 13
J gene: TRBJ1-2
CDR3 protein: ASSLTGTGNHGYT

V gene: TRBV19
CDR3 length: 10
J gene: TRBJ1-2
CDR3 protein: ASSRDFYGYT

V gene: TRBV5-5
CDR3 length: 12
J gene: TRBJ1-5
CDR3 protein: ASSSRGSNQPQH

V gene: TRBV28
CDR3 length: 14
J gene: TRBJ2-4
CDR3 protein: ASSLIGAGGENIQY

V gene: TRBV25-1
CDR3 length: 12
J gene: TRBJ1-5
CDR3 protein: ASSDGRGYQPQH

V gene: TRBV10-3
CDR3 length: 11
J gene: TRBJ2-3
CDR3 protein: AISEQVTDTQY

V gene: TRBV25-1
CDR3 length: 12
J gene: TRBJ1-1
CDR3 protein: ASSEGSVVDKAF

V gene: TRBV2
CDR3 length: 10
J gene: TRBJ2-7
CDR3 protein: ASKNSGGEQY

V gene: TRBV2
CDR3 length: 11
J gene: TRBJ1-3
CDR3 protein: ASSETPGNTIY

V gene: TRBV6-5
CDR3 length: 14
J gene: TRBJ1-4
CDR3 protein: ASSFRTLATNEKLF

V gene: TRBV27
CDR3 length: 13
J gene: TRBJ2-7
CDR3 protein: ASSSDSESSYEQY

V gene: TRBV27
CDR3 length: 11
J gene: TRBJ2-7
CDR3 protein: ASRGQGPHEQY

V gene: TRBV3-1/TRBV3-2
CDR3 length: 15
J gene: TRBJ2-5
CDR3 protein: ASSQDYDGRNQETQY

V gene: TRBV3-1/TRBV3-2
CDR3 length: 10
J gene: TRBJ1-5
CDR3 protein: ASSQGNQPQH

V gene: TRBV27
CDR3 length: 14
J gene: TRBJ2-5
CDR3 protein: ASSPPPGQGQETQY

V gene: TRBV3-1/TRBV3-2
CDR3 length: 11
J gene: TRBJ1-5
CDR3 protein: ASSLRQNQPQH

V gene: TRBV7-2
CDR3 length: 15
J gene: TRBJ1-4
CDR3 protein: ASSLVGTGGTNEKLF

V gene: TRBV27
CDR3 length: 11
J gene: TRBJ1-5
CDR3 protein: ASTLLPGQPQH

V gene: TRBV7-9
CDR3 length: 10
J gene: TRBJ2-7
CDR3 protein: ASSPGLYEQY

V gene: TRBV6-5
CDR3 length: 12
J gene: TRBJ1-5
CDR3 protein: ASSSLTGEQPQH